A selection of T cell receptor beta chains follows, all from one sample in a study of CD8+CD57+ T cells in acquired aplastic anemia. TCRdb re-called the reads with MiXCR, one entry per CDR3 protein. The profile shows about 75,000 distinct CDR3 sequences, approximately 70% of them singletons. Sequencing was carried out using sorted CD4+, CD8+, or CD8+CD57+ T cells (not recorded which) from PBMCs. Receptor source: a human donor with aplastic anemia. Both conserved end residues are part of each CDR3. A D gene is named only where the DNA matches it firmly. Size tells how often a clone was seen (once, few, many) or the class of an expanded clone, and some rows leave it out.

v_call: TRBV7-2
j_call: TRBJ1-5
d_call: NA
clone_size: NA
cdr3_aa: CASSPEANQPQHF
cdr3_nt: TGTGCCAGCAGCCCTGAAGCCAATCAGCCCCAGCATTTT

v_call: TRBV7-8
j_call: TRBJ2-1
d_call: TRBD2
clone_size: NA
cdr3_aa: CASRGGSNEQFF
cdr3_nt: TGTGCCAGCAGGGGCGGGAGCAATGAGCAGTTCTTC

v_call: TRBV5-6
j_call: TRBJ1-4
d_call: NA
clone_size: few
cdr3_aa: CASSFRQTNEKLFF
cdr3_nt: TGTGCCAGCAGCTTCCGACAAACTAATGAAAAACTGTTTTTT

v_call: TRBV7-7
j_call: TRBJ2-5
d_call: NA
clone_size: NA
cdr3_aa: CASSSDGETQYF
cdr3_nt: TGTGCCAGCAGCAGCGATGGGGAGACCCAGTACTTC

v_call: TRBV11-1
j_call: TRBJ2-1
d_call: NA
clone_size: NA
cdr3_aa: CASTRPGTGERAEQFF
cdr3_nt: TGTGCCAGCACCCGCCCAGGAACGGGGGAGAGGGCTGAGCAGTTCTTC

v_call: TRBV20-1
j_call: TRBJ2-1
d_call: TRBD1
clone_size: NA
cdr3_aa: CSARVRTGDFSYNEQFF
cdr3_nt: TGCAGTGCTAGAGTTCGGACAGGGGATTTCTCCTACAATGAGCAGTTCTTC

v_call: TRBV29-1
j_call: TRBJ2-5
d_call: TRBD1
clone_size: NA
cdr3_aa: CSAVLGRGSETQYF
cdr3_nt: TGCAGCGCCGTTCTGGGCAGGGGGTCAGAGACCCAGTACTTC

v_call: TRBV10-3
j_call: TRBJ2-7
d_call: TRBD2
clone_size: NA
cdr3_aa: CAISPSSGSPEQYF
cdr3_nt: TGTGCCATCAGTCCCTCTAGCGGGTCCCCCGAGCAGTACTTC

v_call: TRBV5-1
j_call: TRBJ1-6
d_call: NA
clone_size: NA
cdr3_aa: CASSFWTETNSPLHF
cdr3_nt: TGCGCCAGCAGCTTCTGGACAGAGACTAATTCACCCCTCCACTTT

v_call: TRBV19
j_call: TRBJ1-5
d_call: NA
clone_size: NA
cdr3_aa: CATQGRSQPQHF
cdr3_nt: TGTGCCACACAGGGTAGGTCTCAGCCCCAGCATTTT

v_call: TRBV29-1
j_call: TRBJ2-7
d_call: NA
clone_size: NA
cdr3_aa: CSVERGPSEQYF
cdr3_nt: TGCAGCGTTGAGAGAGGTCCAAGCGAGCAGTACTTC

v_call: TRBV29-1
j_call: TRBJ1-2
d_call: NA
clone_size: NA
cdr3_aa: CSVFDAGYTF
cdr3_nt: TGCAGCGTTTTTGATGCTGGCTACACCTTC

v_call: TRBV10-2
j_call: TRBJ1-1
d_call: TRBD1
clone_size: once
cdr3_aa: CASVGTATEAFF
cdr3_nt: TGCGCCAGCGTAGGGACAGCCACTGAAGCTTTCTTT

v_call: TRBV20-1
j_call: TRBJ2-1
d_call: NA
clone_size: NA
cdr3_aa: CSARLGNEQFF
cdr3_nt: TGCAGTGCACGACTAGGGAATGAGCAGTTCTTC

v_call: TRBV13
j_call: TRBJ1-2
d_call: NA
clone_size: NA
cdr3_aa: CASSLTEFNYGYTF
cdr3_nt: TGTGCCAGCAGCTTAACAGAATTCAACTATGGCTACACCTTC

v_call: TRBV9
j_call: TRBJ2-5
d_call: NA
clone_size: NA
cdr3_aa: CASSAPGSGETQYF
cdr3_nt: TGTGCCAGCAGCGCCCCAGGGAGTGGAGAGACCCAGTACTTC

v_call: TRBV15
j_call: TRBJ2-1
d_call: TRBD2
clone_size: NA
cdr3_aa: CATSRVSGGAFEQFF
cdr3_nt: TGTGCCACCAGCAGAGTTAGCGGGGGGGCGTTTGAGCAGTTCTTC

v_call: TRBV4-2
j_call: TRBJ2-7
d_call: TRBD1
clone_size: few
cdr3_aa: CASSPGQGGYEQYF
cdr3_nt: TGTGCCAGCAGCCCAGGACAGGGGGGCTACGAGCAGTACTTC

v_call: TRBV7-9
j_call: TRBJ2-2
d_call: NA
clone_size: NA
cdr3_aa: CASSFRGTGELFF
cdr3_nt: TGTGCCAGCAGCTTTCGTGGCACCGGGGAGCTGTTTTTT

v_call: TRBV10-3
j_call: TRBJ2-5
d_call: TRBD1
clone_size: few
cdr3_aa: CAIARQGSQETQYF
cdr3_nt: TGTGCCATCGCTCGACAGGGGTCCCAAGAGACCCAGTACTTC

v_call: TRBV20-1
j_call: TRBJ2-7
d_call: TRBD2
clone_size: NA
cdr3_aa: CSARDPSGSNEQYF
cdr3_nt: TGCAGTGCTAGAGATCCTAGCGGGAGCAACGAGCAGTACTTC

v_call: TRBV15
j_call: TRBJ1-6
d_call: NA
clone_size: NA
cdr3_aa: CASRTGNSPLHF
cdr3_nt: TGTGCCAGCCGGACGGGGAATTCACCCCTCCACTTT

v_call: TRBV10-1
j_call: TRBJ2-3
d_call: NA
clone_size: NA
cdr3_aa: CASSEFTRWGTDTQYF
cdr3_nt: TGCGCCAGCAGTGAGTTTACGCGGTGGGGGACAGATACGCAGTATTTT

v_call: TRBV5-6
j_call: TRBJ1-6
d_call: NA
clone_size: NA
cdr3_aa: CASSLGTASEYISPLHF
cdr3_nt: TGTGCCAGCAGCTTGGGGACAGCATCTGAATATATTTCACCCCTCCACTTT

v_call: TRBV25-1
j_call: TRBJ1-5
d_call: NA
clone_size: NA
cdr3_aa: CASSGVGYSNQPQHF
cdr3_nt: TGTGCCAGCAGTGGGGTGGGGTATAGCAATCAGCCCCAGCATTTT

v_call: TRBV2
j_call: TRBJ1-2
d_call: NA
clone_size: few
cdr3_aa: CASKADYVNYGYTF
cdr3_nt: TGTGCCAGCAAGGCGGACTACGTCAACTATGGCTACACCTTC

v_call: TRBV9
j_call: TRBJ2-1
d_call: NA
clone_size: NA
cdr3_aa: CASSVGGGYSYNEQFF
cdr3_nt: TGTGCCAGCAGCGTAGGGGGAGGCTACTCCTACAATGAGCAGTTCTTC

v_call: TRBV7-9
j_call: TRBJ2-7
d_call: NA
clone_size: NA
cdr3_aa: CASSFTETYEQYF
cdr3_nt: TGTGCCAGCAGCTTCACTGAGACCTACGAGCAGTACTTC

v_call: TRBV20-1
j_call: TRBJ1-6
d_call: NA
clone_size: few
cdr3_aa: CSASNLVDGTRDF
cdr3_nt: TGCAGTGCTAGTAATCTCGTGGACGGGACGAGAGACTTT

v_call: TRBV5-1
j_call: TRBJ2-7
d_call: NA
clone_size: many
cdr3_aa: CASSLTGTYHEQYF
cdr3_nt: TGCGCCAGCAGCCTGACCGGGACATATCACGAGCAGTACTTC

v_call: TRBV2
j_call: TRBJ1-6
d_call: NA
clone_size: NA
cdr3_aa: CASSHRDKASPLHF
cdr3_nt: TGTGCCAGCAGTCACCGGGACAAGGCTTCACCCCTCCACTTT

v_call: TRBV10-3
j_call: TRBJ1-5
d_call: NA
clone_size: few
cdr3_aa: CAISVGDNSNQPQHF
cdr3_nt: TGTGCCATCAGTGTCGGGGATAATAGCAATCAGCCCCAGCATTTT

v_call: TRBV20-1
j_call: TRBJ2-7
d_call: TRBD2
clone_size: few
cdr3_aa: CSASGRVVYEQYF
cdr3_nt: TGCAGTGCTAGCGGGAGGGTAGTCTACGAGCAGTACTTC

v_call: TRBV7-8
j_call: TRBJ2-5
d_call: NA
clone_size: NA
cdr3_aa: CASSFRETQYF
cdr3_nt: TGTGCCAGCAGTTTCCGAGAGACCCAGTACTTC

v_call: TRBV29-1
j_call: TRBJ2-7
d_call: TRBD1
clone_size: few
cdr3_aa: CSVAPGQGYEQYF
cdr3_nt: TGCAGCGTCGCACCGGGACAGGGTTACGAGCAGTACTTC

v_call: TRBV10-3
j_call: TRBJ2-1
d_call: TRBD2
clone_size: NA
cdr3_aa: CAISSGGAKEQFF
cdr3_nt: TGTGCCATCAGTAGCGGGGGGGCTAAAGAGCAGTTCTTC

v_call: TRBV7-8
j_call: TRBJ1-5
d_call: TRBD1
clone_size: NA
cdr3_aa: CASSHRGEPQHF
cdr3_nt: TGTGCCAGCAGCCACAGGGGTGAGCCCCAGCATTTT

v_call: TRBV5-1
j_call: TRBJ2-2
d_call: TRBD1
clone_size: NA
cdr3_aa: CASSSGTVNTGELFF
cdr3_nt: TGCGCCAGCAGCTCTGGGACAGTGAACACCGGGGAGCTGTTTTTT

v_call: TRBV24-1
j_call: TRBJ2-1
d_call: NA
clone_size: NA
cdr3_aa: CATSKKGAGIYNEQFF
cdr3_nt: TGTGCCACCAGCAAGAAAGGGGCGGGCATTTACAATGAGCAGTTCTTC

v_call: TRBV7-6
j_call: TRBJ2-1
d_call: NA
clone_size: NA
cdr3_aa: CASSLASSVYNEQFF
cdr3_nt: TGTGCCAGCAGCTTAGCGTCTAGTGTCTACAATGAGCAGTTCTTC

v_call: TRBV5-1
j_call: TRBJ2-7
d_call: TRBD1
clone_size: NA
cdr3_aa: CASSLQGTGYEQYF
cdr3_nt: TGCGCCAGCAGCTTACAGGGGACGGGCTACGAGCAGTACTTC

v_call: TRBV19
j_call: TRBJ2-2
d_call: NA
clone_size: NA
cdr3_aa: CASKGTGELFF
cdr3_nt: TGTGCCAGTAAAGGCACCGGGGAGCTGTTTTTT

v_call: TRBV29-1
j_call: TRBJ1-1
d_call: NA
clone_size: NA
cdr3_aa: CSVGSGGTEAFF
cdr3_nt: TGCAGCGTTGGTTCTGGGGGGACTGAAGCTTTCTTT

v_call: TRBV25-1
j_call: TRBJ1-1
d_call: NA
clone_size: NA
cdr3_aa: CASSWVTGRGTEAFF
cdr3_nt: TGTGCCAGCAGTTGGGTTACAGGGAGGGGCACTGAAGCTTTCTTT

v_call: TRBV4-1
j_call: TRBJ1-1
d_call: NA
clone_size: NA
cdr3_aa: CASSREPVGTEAFF
cdr3_nt: TGCGCCAGCAGCCGCGAACCAGTGGGCACTGAAGCTTTCTTT